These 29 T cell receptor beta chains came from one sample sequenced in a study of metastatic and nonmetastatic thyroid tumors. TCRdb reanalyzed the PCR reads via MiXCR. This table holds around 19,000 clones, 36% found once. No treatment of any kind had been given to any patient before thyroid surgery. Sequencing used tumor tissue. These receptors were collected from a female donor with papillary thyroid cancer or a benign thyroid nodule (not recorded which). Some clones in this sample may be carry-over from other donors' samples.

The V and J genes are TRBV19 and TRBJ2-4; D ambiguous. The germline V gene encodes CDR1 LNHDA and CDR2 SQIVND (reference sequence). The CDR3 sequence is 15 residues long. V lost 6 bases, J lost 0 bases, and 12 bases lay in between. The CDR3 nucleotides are TGTGCCAGTAGCGACACGGACCCAGCCAAAAACATTCAGTACTTC. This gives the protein CASSDTDPAKNIQYF.

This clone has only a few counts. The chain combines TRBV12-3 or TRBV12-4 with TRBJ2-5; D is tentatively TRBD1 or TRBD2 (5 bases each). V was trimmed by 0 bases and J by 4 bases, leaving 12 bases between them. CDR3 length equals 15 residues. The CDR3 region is CASSLALEGTETQYF. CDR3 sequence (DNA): TGTGCCAGCAGTTTAGCGCTCGAGGGGACAGAGACCCAGTACTTC.

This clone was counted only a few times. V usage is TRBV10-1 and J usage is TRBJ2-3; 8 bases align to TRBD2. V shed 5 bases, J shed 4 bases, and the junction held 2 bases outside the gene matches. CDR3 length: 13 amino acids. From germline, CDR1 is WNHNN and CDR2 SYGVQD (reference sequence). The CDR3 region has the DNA TGCGCCAGCAGTCGGGAGGGCCCAGATACGCAGTATTTT. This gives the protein CASSREGPDTQYF.

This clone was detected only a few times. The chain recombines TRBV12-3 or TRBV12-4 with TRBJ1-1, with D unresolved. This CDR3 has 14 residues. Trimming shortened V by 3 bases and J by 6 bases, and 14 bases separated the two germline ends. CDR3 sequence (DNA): TGTGCCAGCAGTTTGGGGAGAGGGATCGCTGAAGCTTTCTTT. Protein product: CASSLGRGIAEAFF.

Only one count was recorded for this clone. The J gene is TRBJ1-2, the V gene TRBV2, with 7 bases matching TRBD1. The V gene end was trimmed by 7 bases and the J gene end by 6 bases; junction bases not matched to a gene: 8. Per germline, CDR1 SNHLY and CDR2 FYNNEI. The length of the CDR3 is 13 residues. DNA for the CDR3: TGTGCCAGCACCCGACAGGGTTTGGATGGCTACACCTTC. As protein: CASTRQGLDGYTF.

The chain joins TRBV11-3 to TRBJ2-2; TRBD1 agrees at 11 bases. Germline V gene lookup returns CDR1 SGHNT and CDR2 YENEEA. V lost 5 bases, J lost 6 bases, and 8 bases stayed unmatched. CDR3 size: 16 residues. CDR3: CASSPGGQGASGELFF. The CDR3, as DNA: TGTGCCAGCAGCCCCGGTGGACAGGGGGCTTCCGGGGAGCTGTTTTTT. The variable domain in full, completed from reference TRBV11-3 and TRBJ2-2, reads EAGVVQSPRYKIIEKKQPVAFWCNPISGHNTLYWYLQNLGQGPELLIRYENEEAVDDSQLPKDRFSAERLKGVDSTLKIQPAELGDSAVYLCASSPGGQGASGELFFGEGSRLTVL.

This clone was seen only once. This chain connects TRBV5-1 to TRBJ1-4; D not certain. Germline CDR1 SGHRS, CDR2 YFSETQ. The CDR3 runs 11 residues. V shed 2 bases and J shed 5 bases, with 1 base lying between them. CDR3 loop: CASSLNEKLFF. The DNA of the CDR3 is TGCGCCAGCAGCTTAAATGAAAAACTGTTTTTT.

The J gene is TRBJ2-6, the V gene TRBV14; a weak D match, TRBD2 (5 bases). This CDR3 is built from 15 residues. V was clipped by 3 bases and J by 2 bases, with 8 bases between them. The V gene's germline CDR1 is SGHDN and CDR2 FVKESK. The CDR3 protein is CASSQKEAGANVLTF. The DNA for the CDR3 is TGTGCCAGCAGCCAGAAGGAGGCTGGGGCCAACGTCCTGACTTTC. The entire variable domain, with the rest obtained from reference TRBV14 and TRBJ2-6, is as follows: EAGVTQFPSHSVIEKGQTVTLRCDPISGHDNLYWYRRVMGKEIKFLLHFVKESKQDESGMPNNRFLAERTGGTYSTLKVQPAELEDSGVYFCASSQKEAGANVLTFGAGSRLTVL.

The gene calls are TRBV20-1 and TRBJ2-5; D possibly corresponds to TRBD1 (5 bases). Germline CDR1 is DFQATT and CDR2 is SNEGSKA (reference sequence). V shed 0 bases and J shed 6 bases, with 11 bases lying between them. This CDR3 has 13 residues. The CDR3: CSARESGLKTQYF. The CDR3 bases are TGCAGTGCTAGAGAATCAGGGCTAAAGACCCAGTACTTC.

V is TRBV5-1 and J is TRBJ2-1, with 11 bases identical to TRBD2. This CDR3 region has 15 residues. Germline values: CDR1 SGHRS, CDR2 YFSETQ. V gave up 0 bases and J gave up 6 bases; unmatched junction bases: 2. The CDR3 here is CASSLVAGGPNEQFF. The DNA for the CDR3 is TGCGCCAGCAGCTTGGTAGCGGGAGGGCCCAATGAGCAGTTCTTC.

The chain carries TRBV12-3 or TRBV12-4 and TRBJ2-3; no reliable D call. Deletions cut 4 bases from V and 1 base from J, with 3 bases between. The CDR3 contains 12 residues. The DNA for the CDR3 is TGTGCCAGCAGTTCAGGCACAGATACGCAGTATTTT. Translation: CASSSGTDTQYF.

The CDR3, as DNA: TGTGCCAGCAGTTCTAACCGGGTGAACACCGGGGAGCTGTTTTTT. Its protein product is CASSSNRVNTGELFF. This chain links TRBV6-1 with TRBJ2-2; no clear D gene. The V end was cut by 5 bases, the J end by 1 base, with 11 bases between. CDR1 MNHNS and CDR2 SASEGT come from the germline V gene. The CDR3 runs 15 residues.

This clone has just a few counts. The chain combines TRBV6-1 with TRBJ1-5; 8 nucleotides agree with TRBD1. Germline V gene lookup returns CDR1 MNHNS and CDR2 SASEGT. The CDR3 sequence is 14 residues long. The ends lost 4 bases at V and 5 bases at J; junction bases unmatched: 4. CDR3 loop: CASSATGGDQPQHF. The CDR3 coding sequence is TGTGCCAGCAGTGCCACAGGGGGTGATCAGCCCCAGCATTTT.

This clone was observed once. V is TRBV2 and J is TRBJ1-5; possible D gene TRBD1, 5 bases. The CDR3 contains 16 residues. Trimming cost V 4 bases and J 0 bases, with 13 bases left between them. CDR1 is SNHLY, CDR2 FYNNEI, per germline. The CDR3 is CASSGGHLPSNQPQHF. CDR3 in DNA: TGTGCCAGCAGTGGAGGACATCTCCCTAGCAATCAGCCCCAGCATTTT.

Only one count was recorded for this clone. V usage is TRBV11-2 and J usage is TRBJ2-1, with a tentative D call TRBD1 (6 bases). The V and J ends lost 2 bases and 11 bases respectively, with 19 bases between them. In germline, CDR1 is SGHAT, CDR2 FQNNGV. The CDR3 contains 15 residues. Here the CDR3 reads CASSLSPRGTGQQFF. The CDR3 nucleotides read TGTGCCAGCAGCTTATCCCCGAGGGGGACGGGGCAGCAGTTCTTC.

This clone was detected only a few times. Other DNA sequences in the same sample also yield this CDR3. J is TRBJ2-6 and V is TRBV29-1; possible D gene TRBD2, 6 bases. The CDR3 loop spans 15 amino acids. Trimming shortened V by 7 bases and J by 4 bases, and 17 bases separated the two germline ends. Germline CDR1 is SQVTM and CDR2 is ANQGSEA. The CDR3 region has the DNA TGCAGCGGCACCACCAGGGAGGACGGGGCCAACGTCCTGACTTTC. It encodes CSGTTREDGANVLTF.

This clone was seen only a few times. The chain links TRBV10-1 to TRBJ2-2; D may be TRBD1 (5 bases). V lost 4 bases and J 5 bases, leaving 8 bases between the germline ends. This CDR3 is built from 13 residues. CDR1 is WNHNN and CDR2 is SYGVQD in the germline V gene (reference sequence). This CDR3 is CASSVSGTGELFF. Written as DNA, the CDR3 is TGCGCCAGCAGTGTTTCAGGGACCGGGGAGCTGTTTTTT.

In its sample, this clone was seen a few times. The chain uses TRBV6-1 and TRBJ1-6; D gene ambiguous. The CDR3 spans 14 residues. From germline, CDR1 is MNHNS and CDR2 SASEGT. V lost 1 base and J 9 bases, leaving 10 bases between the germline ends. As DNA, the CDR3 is TGTGCCAGCAGTGAAGTGGGCGTAATTTCACCCCTCCACTTT. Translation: CASSEVGVISPLHF.

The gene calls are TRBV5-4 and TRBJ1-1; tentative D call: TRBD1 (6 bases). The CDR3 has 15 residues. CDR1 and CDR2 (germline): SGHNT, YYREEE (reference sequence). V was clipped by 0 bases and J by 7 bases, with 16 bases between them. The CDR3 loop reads CASSLESGEVDEAFF. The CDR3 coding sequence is TGTGCCAGCAGCTTGGAATCAGGGGAGGTGGATGAAGCTTTCTTT. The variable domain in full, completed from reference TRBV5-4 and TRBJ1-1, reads ETGVTQSPTHLIKTRGQQVTLRCSSQSGHNTVSWYQQALGQGPQFIFQYYREEENGRGNFPPRFSGLQFPNYSSELNVNALELDDSALYLCASSLESGEVDEAFFGQGTRLTVV.

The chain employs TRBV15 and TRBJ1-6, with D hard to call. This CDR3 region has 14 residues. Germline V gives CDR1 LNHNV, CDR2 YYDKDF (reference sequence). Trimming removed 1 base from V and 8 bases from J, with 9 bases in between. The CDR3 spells CATSRAQSYSPLHF. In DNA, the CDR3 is TGTGCCACCAGCAGAGCACAGAGTTATTCACCCCTCCACTTT.

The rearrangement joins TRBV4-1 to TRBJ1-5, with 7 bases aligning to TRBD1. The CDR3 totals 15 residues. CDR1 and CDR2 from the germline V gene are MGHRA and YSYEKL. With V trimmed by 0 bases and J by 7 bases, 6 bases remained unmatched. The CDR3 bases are TGCGCCAGCAGCCAAGACCAGGGGGGGGTCCAGCCCCAGCATTTT. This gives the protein CASSQDQGGVQPQHF.

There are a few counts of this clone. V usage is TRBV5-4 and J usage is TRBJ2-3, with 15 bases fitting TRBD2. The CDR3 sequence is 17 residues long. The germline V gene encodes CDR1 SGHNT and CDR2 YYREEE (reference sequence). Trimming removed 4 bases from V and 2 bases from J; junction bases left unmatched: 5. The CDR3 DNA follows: TGTGCCAGCAGCGGGACTAGCGGGAGGACCTTCACAGATACGCAGTATTTT. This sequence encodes CASSGTSGRTFTDTQYF. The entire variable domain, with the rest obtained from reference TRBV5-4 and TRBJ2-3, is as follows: ETGVTQSPTHLIKTRGQQVTLRCSSQSGHNTVSWYQQALGQGPQFIFQYYREEENGRGNFPPRFSGLQFPNYSSELNVNALELDDSALYLCASSGTSGRTFTDTQYFGPGTRLTVL.

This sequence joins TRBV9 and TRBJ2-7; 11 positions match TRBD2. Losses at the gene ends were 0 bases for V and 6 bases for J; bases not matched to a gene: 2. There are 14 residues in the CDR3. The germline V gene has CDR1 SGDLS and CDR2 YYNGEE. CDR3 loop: CASSVDSGRGEQYF. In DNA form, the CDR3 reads TGTGCCAGCAGCGTAGATAGCGGGAGGGGCGAGCAGTACTTC.

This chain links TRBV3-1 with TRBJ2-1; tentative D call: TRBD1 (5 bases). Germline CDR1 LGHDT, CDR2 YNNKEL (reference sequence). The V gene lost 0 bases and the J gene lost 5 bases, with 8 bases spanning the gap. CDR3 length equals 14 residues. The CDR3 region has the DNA TGTGCCAGCAGCCAAGATTTCAGGGACAATGAGCAGTTCTTC. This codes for CASSQDFRDNEQFF.

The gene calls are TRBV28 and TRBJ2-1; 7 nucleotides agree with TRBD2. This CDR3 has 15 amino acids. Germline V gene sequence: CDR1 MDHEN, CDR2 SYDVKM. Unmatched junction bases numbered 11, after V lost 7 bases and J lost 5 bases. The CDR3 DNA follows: TGTGCCAGCACCGTCACGGGACTATCTGACAATGAGCAGTTCTTC. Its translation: CASTVTGLSDNEQFF.

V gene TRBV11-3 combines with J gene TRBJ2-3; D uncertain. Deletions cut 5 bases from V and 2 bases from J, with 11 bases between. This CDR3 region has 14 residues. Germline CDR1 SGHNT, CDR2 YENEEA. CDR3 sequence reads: CASSLDGPTDTQYF. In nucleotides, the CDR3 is TGTGCCAGCAGCCTTGACGGCCCCACAGATACGCAGTATTTT.

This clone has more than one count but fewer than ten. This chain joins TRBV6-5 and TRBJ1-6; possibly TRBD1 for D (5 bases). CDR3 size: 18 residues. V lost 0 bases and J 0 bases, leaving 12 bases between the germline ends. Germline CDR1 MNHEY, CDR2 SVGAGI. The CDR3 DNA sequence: TGTGCCAGCAGTTACTCTGCGGGGCCTAGCTCCTATAATTCACCCCTCCACTTT. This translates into CASSYSAGPSSYNSPLHF.

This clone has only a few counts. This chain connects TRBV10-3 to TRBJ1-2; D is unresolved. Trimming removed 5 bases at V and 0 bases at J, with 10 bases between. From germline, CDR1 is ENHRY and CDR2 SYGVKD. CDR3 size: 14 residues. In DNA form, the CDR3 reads TGTGCCATCAGTCTAGACGAAGCTAACTATGGCTACACCTTC. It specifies CAISLDEANYGYTF.

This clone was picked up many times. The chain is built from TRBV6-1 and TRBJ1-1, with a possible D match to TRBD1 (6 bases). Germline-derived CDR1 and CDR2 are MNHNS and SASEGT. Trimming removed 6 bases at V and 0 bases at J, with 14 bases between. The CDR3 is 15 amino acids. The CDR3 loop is CASSFYREMNTEAFF. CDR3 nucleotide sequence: TGTGCCAGCAGCTTTTACAGGGAAATGAACACTGAAGCTTTCTTT.